This T cell receptor (beta chain) came from a study of cytotoxic CD8 clonotypes in ibrutinib-treated CLL. Study-wide background: Partial responders approximately 25, complete 2; some twelve progressed and roughly 14 stayed in remission by median around 62 months. Study-wide points: Sampling schedules were unmatched across sustained-remission and progressing patients.

This clone came up once. The antigen is unknown. Investigators sought sequencing depths of between 1 in 200,000 and 1 in 1 million T cells. TCRdb keeps only in-frame clones here, not all; method: immunoSEQ multiplex PCR. Counted here are nearly 300,000 clones, 65% to 85% occurring once; the ten biggest clones make up approximately 5.6%. V lost 0 bases and J lost 5, with 8 bases in between. There are 13 residues in the CDR3. CDR1 and CDR2 from the germline V gene are SGHRS and YFSETQ. The source of this sequence is a human donor with chronic lymphocytic leukemia. The chain carries TRBV5-1 and TRBJ2-5, with D hard to call. The input for sequencing was PBMCs, taken at disease progression, from a patient treated with ibrutinib. CDR3 bases: TGCGCCAGCAGCTTGGAGGGTGGGGAGACCCAGTACTTC. It is translated as CASSLEGGETQYF.